The rows below give T cell receptor beta chains drawn from one sample of a study of blood T cell repertoires in COVID-19. TCRdb's copy holds only in-frame clones and misses some; the assay was immunoSEQ multiplex PCR. The sample holds more than 85,000 clones, roughly 86% seen once. The sequenced material came from peripheral blood. Receptors originate from a woman aged 55-69 years with acute or convalescent COVID-19. Both conserved end residues are part of each CDR3. A D gene is named only where the DNA matches it firmly. Rows may omit the clone size; those that give it use once, few, many or a size class.

-	11	once	TRBJ1-1	TRBV28	CASRQVSEAFF	TGTGCCAGCAGACAAGTAAGTGAAGCTTTCTTT
TRBD1	15	-	TRBJ1-2	TRBV28	CASSPRTGGASGYTF	TGTGCCAGCAGTCCGCGGACAGGGGGCGCGTCGGGCTACACCTTC
TRBD1	16	-	TRBJ2-5	TRBV24-1	CATSDPTGTAFGTQYF	TGTGCCACCAGTGATCCGACCGGGACAGCTTTCGGGACCCAGTACTTC
-	13	-	TRBJ2-5	TRBV2	CASYRTGQETQYF	TGTGCCAGCTACCGTACAGGCCAAGAGACCCAGTACTTC
-	15	-	TRBJ1-6	TRBV19	CASTKRGGLDSPLHF	TGTGCCAGTACCAAACGGGGGGGTTTGGATTCACCCCTCCACTTT
-	13	-	TRBJ1-5	TRBV10-3	CANQQGRNQPQHF	TGTGCCAACCAACAGGGCCGGAATCAGCCCCAGCATTTT
-	13	-	TRBJ1-2	TRBV7-9	CASSVSQNYGYTF	TGTGCCAGCAGCGTCTCTCAGAACTATGGCTACACCTTC
-	14	-	TRBJ1-5	TRBV6-5	CASSRTVNDQPQHF	TGTGCCAGCAGTCGGACAGTAAACGATCAGCCCCAGCATTTT
-	12	-	TRBJ2-3	TRBV2	CASSVAKDTQYF	TGTGCCAGCAGTGTTGCTAAAGATACGCAGTATTTT
-	15	-	TRBJ1-1	TRBV3-1/TRBV3-2	CASSQGNLGNTEAFF	TGTGCCAGCAGCCAAGGGAATCTAGGGAACACTGAAGCTTTCTTT
-	14	few	TRBJ1-2	TRBV25-1	CASSESGDNYGYTF	TGTGCCAGCAGTGAGTCAGGGGATAACTATGGCTACACCTTC
TRBD2	17	-	TRBJ2-1	TRBV27	CASSLWSSGSSYNEQFF	TGTGCCAGCAGTTTATGGTCAAGCGGGAGCTCCTACAATGAGCAGTTCTTC
TRBD2	15	-	TRBJ2-1	TRBV4-1	CASSLQSGTYNEQFF	TGCGCCAGCAGCCTTCAAAGCGGGACTTACAATGAGCAGTTCTTC
-	15	-	TRBJ1-3	TRBV28	CASSSLGRGGNTIYF	TGTGCCAGCAGTTCCCTGGGCAGGGGTGGAAACACCATATATTTT
-	13	-	TRBJ2-1	TRBV3-1/TRBV3-2	CASSFVGAGEQFF	TGTGCCAGCAGCTTTGTTGGAGCCGGTGAGCAGTTCTTC
-	15	-	TRBJ1-4	TRBV28	CASSTVTGTNEKLFF	TGTGCCAGCAGCACCGTGACCGGGACAAATGAAAAACTGTTTTTT
-	15	-	TRBJ2-1	TRBV9	CASSTGSQPYNEQFF	TGTGCCAGCAGCACCGGGAGCCAGCCATACAATGAGCAGTTCTTC
-	13	-	TRBJ2-2	TRBV6-5	CASSKRSTGELFF	TGTGCCAGCAGTAAACGCAGCACCGGGGAGCTGTTTTTT
-	13	-	TRBJ1-3	TRBV19	CASRSRGGNTIYF	TGTGCCAGTAGGTCCAGGGGAGGAAACACCATATATTTT
-	15	-	TRBJ1-5	TRBV6-5	CASSPPGSNNQPQHF	TGTGCCAGCAGTCCCCCCGGGTCCAATAATCAGCCCCAGCATTTT
TRBD1	15	-	TRBJ2-7	TRBV27	CASSLGKDRGQGEYF	TGTGCCAGCAGTTTAGGAAAAGACAGGGGCCAGGGAGAGTACTTC
-	15	-	TRBJ1-1	TRBV5-8	CASRFPGVANTEAFF	TGTGCCAGCAGGTTTCCGGGGGTAGCGAACACTGAAGCTTTCTTT
TRBD2	15	-	TRBJ2-2	TRBV9	CASSVEKGRAGELFF	TGTGCCAGCAGCGTAGAGAAGGGGAGGGCCGGGGAGCTGTTTTTT
-	15	-	TRBJ2-2	TRBV7-2	CASSLGFTGTGELFF	TGTGCCAGCAGCTTAGGTTTCACGGGCACCGGGGAGCTGTTTTTT
-	12	once	TRBJ1-5	TRBV19	CASRSLLQPQHF	TGTGCCAGTAGGAGTCTCCTTCAGCCCCAGCATTTT
TRBD1	12	-	TRBJ1-4	TRBV19	CASSTSRGRLFF	TGTGCCAGTAGTACCTCCAGGGGGAGGCTGTTTTTT
-	14	-	TRBJ2-1	TRBV24-1	CATSGGSSYNEQFF	TGTGCCACCAGCGGGGGAAGCTCCTACAATGAGCAGTTCTTC
-	14	-	TRBJ2-5	TRBV5-1	CASSATGNGETQYF	TGCGCCAGCAGCGCCACAGGTAACGGAGAGACCCAGTACTTC
-	12	-	TRBJ1-2	TRBV10-2	CASSSEPSGYTF	TGCGCCAGCAGTTCCGAGCCGAGTGGCTACACCTTC
-	17	-	TRBJ1-1	TRBV19	CASSILGLLQKSTEAFF	TGTGCCAGTAGTATTTTGGGTTTGTTACAGAAGAGCACTGAAGCTTTCTTT
TRBD2	15	-	TRBJ2-7	TRBV7-3	CASSPALAGLNEQYF	TGTGCCAGCAGCCCAGCTCTAGCGGGTCTGAACGAGCAGTACTTC
TRBD2	17	-	TRBJ2-3	TRBV5-1	CASSLSTSGLVADTQYF	TGCGCCAGCAGCTTGAGTACTAGCGGGCTTGTCGCAGATACGCAGTATTTT
-	15	-	TRBJ1-6	TRBV11-2	CASSLELAGDSPLHF	TGTGCCAGCAGCTTAGAGTTAGCAGGGGACTCACCCCTCCACTTT
-	15	-	TRBJ2-3	TRBV7-3	CASSLFGTSTDTQYF	TGTGCCAGCAGCCTGTTCGGGACTAGCACAGATACGCAGTATTTT
TRBD2	16	-	TRBJ2-7	TRBV9	CASSVASRGRVSEQYF	TGTGCCAGCAGCGTAGCTTCCCGCGGGAGAGTTTCCGAGCAGTACTTC
-	14	-	TRBJ2-1	TRBV3-1/TRBV3-2	CASSHPASGDEQFF	TGTGCCAGCAGCCACCCCGCGAGCGGCGATGAGCAGTTCTTC
-	14	-	TRBJ1-2	TRBV2	CASSERTVFYGYTF	TGTGCCAGCAGTGAAAGGACAGTCTTCTATGGCTACACCTTC
-	13	few	TRBJ1-5	TRBV5-1	CASSLNQGSPQHF	TGCGCCAGCAGCTTAAATCAGGGGAGTCCCCAGCATTTT
-	13	-	TRBJ2-1	TRBV7-2	CASSLASQGRQFF	TGTGCCAGCAGCTTAGCAAGTCAGGGTAGGCAGTTCTTC
TRBD1	16	-	TRBJ1-6	TRBV3-1/TRBV3-2	CASSQFWGQGISPLHF	TGTGCCAGCAGCCAATTCTGGGGACAGGGGATTTCACCCCTCCACTTT
TRBD1	16	-	TRBJ2-7	TRBV6-5	CASSYSLQGTPYEQYF	TGTGCCAGCAGTTACTCGTTACAGGGGACACCCTACGAGCAGTACTTC
-	13	once	TRBJ2-7	TRBV3-1/TRBV3-2	CASSQRGTYEQYF	TGTGCCAGCAGCCAAAGAGGGACCTACGAGCAGTACTTC
-	16	-	TRBJ2-3	TRBV6-6	CASSYSLAPSTDTQYF	TGTGCCAGCAGTTACTCGCTAGCGCCCAGCACAGATACGCAGTATTTT
-	16	-	TRBJ1-1	TRBV5-4	CASSPDSNYISTEAFF	TGTGCCAGCAGCCCGGACAGTAACTACATTAGCACTGAAGCTTTCTTT
TRBD2	14	-	TRBJ2-1	TRBV15	CATSISGRRNEQFF	TGTGCCACCAGCATAAGCGGGAGGAGGAATGAGCAGTTCTTC
TRBD1	18	-	TRBJ1-5	TRBV6-1	CASSESWTGGVGFQPQHF	TGTGCCAGCAGTGAGTCTTGGACAGGGGGCGTCGGATTTCAGCCCCAGCATTTT
-	12	-	TRBJ2-1	TRBV11-2	CASSLGSREQFF	TGTGCCAGCAGCTTAGGTAGTCGGGAGCAGTTCTTC
-	12	once	TRBJ1-2	TRBV29-1	CSVELQNYGYTF	TGCAGCGTTGAATTACAGAACTATGGCTACACCTTC
TRBD1	15	-	TRBJ1-1	TRBV3-1/TRBV3-2	CASSPLTGRITEAFF	TGTGCCAGCAGCCCTCTGACAGGGAGGATCACTGAAGCTTTCTTT
TRBD2	17	-	TRBJ2-3	TRBV19	CASSIPLTSGRADTQYF	TGTGCCAGTAGTATTCCCCTAACTAGCGGGAGGGCGGATACGCAGTATTTT
-	11	-	TRBJ2-7	TRBV30	CAWSVRGEQYF	TGTGCCTGGAGTGTCAGAGGCGAGCAGTACTTC
-	12	-	TRBJ1-4	TRBV28	CASKPPNEKLFF	TGTGCCAGCAAGCCCCCTAATGAAAAACTGTTTTTT
-	17	-	TRBJ2-1	TRBV24-1	CATSDGQMKTSYNEQFF	TGTGCCACCAGTGACGGACAGATGAAGACCTCCTACAATGAGCAGTTCTTC
TRBD1	16	few	TRBJ1-6	TRBV27	CASSPSWTGLNSPLHF	TGTGCCAGCAGTCCGTCCTGGACAGGTTTAAATTCACCCCTCCACTTT
TRBD1	14	-	TRBJ1-2	TRBV3-1/TRBV3-2	CASSLGTGGLGYTF	TGTGCCAGCAGCCTCGGGACAGGGGGCCTTGGCTACACCTTC
TRBD1	14	-	TRBJ2-3	TRBV7-9	CASSIGTATDTQYF	TGTGCCAGCAGCATTGGGACAGCCACAGATACGCAGTATTTT